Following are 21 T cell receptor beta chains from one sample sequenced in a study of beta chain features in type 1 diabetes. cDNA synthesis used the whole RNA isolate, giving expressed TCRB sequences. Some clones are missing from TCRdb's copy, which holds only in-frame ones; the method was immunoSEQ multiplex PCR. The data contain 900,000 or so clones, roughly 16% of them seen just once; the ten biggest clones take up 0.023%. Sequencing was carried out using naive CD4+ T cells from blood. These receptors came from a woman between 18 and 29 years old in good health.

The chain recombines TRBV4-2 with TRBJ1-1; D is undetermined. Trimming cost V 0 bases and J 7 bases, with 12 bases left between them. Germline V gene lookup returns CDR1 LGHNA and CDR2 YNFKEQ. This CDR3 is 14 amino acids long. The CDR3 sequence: CASSQDRAIIEAFF. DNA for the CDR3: TGTGCCAGCAGCCAAGATAGGGCAATCATTGAAGCTTTCTTT.

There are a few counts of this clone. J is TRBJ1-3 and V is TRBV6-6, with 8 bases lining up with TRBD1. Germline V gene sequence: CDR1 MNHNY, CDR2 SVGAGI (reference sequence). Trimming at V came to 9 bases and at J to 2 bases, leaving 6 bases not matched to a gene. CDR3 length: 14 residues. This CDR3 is CASGQGFTGNTIYF. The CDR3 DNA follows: TGTGCCAGTGGACAGGGTTTCACTGGAAACACCATATATTTT.

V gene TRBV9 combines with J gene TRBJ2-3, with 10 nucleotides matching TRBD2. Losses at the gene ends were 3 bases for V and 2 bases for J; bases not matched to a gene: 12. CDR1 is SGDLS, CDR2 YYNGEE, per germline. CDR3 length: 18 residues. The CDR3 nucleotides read TGTGCCAGCAGCGCCCAACCTCTCGGACTAGCGGTCACAGATACGCAGTATTTT. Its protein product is CASSAQPLGLAVTDTQYF.

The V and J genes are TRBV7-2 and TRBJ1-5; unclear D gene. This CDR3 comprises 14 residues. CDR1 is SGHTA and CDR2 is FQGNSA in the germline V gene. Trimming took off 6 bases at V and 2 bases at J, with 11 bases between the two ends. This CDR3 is CASRGDGGNQPQHF. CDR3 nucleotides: TGTGCCAGCAGAGGCGACGGGGGCAATCAGCCCCAGCATTTT.

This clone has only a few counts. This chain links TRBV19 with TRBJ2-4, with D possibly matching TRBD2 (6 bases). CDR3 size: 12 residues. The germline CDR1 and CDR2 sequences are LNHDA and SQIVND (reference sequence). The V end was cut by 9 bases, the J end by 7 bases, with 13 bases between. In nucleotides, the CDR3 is TGTGCCAGCGGGCCTGGGAGGAACATTCAGTACTTC. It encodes CASGPGRNIQYF.

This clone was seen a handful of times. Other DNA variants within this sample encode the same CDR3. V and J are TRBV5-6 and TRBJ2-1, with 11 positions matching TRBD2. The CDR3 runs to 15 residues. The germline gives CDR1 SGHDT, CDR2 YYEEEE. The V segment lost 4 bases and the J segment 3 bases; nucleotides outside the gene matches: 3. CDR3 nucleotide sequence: TGTGCCAGCAGCCCGGGACTAGCGGACTACAATGAGCAGTTCTTC. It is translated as CASSPGLADYNEQFF.

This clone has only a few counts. The chain's CDR3 is CASSYSGASGYEQYF. CDR3 DNA: TGTGCCAGCAGTTACTCGGGGGCTAGCGGCTACGAGCAGTACTTC. The rearrangement uses TRBV6-5 and TRBJ2-7, with D tentatively TRBD2 (7 bases). CDR3 length equals 15 residues. The V end was cut by 0 bases, the J end by 3 bases, with 12 bases between. Per germline, CDR1 MNHEY and CDR2 SVGAGI.

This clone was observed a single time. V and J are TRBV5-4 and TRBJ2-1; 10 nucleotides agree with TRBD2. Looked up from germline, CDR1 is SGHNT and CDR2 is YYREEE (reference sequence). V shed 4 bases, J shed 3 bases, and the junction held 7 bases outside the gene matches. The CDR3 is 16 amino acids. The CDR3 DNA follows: TGTGCCAGCAGCAAGTCTAGCGGGAGAGTCTACAATGAGCAGTTCTTC. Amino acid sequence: CASSKSSGRVYNEQFF.

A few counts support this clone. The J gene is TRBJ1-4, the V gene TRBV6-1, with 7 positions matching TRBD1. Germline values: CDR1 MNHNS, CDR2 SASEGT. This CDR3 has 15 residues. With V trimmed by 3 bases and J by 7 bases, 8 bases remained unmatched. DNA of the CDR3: TGTGCCAGCAGTGAGTCCGGGACAGTGGGTGAAAAACTGTTTTTT. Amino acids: CASSESGTVGEKLFF.

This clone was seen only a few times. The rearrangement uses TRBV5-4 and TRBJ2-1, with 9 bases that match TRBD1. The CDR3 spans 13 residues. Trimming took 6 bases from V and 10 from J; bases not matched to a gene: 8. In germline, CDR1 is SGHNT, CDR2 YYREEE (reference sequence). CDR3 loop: CASTRQGVGEQFF. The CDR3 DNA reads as TGTGCCAGCACCAGACAGGGGGTCGGGGAGCAGTTCTTC. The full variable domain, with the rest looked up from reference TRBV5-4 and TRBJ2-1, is ETGVTQSPTHLIKTRGQQVTLRCSSQSGHNTVSWYQQALGQGPQFIFQYYREEENGRGNFPPRFSGLQFPNYSSELNVNALELDDSALYLCASTRQGVGEQFFGPGTRLTVL.

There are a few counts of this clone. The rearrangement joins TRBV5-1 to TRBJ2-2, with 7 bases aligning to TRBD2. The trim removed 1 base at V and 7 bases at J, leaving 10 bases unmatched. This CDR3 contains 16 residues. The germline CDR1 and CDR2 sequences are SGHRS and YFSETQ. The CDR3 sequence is CASSLQAGLVRGELFF. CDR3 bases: TGCGCCAGCAGCTTGCAAGCGGGATTGGTTCGCGGGGAGCTGTTTTTT.

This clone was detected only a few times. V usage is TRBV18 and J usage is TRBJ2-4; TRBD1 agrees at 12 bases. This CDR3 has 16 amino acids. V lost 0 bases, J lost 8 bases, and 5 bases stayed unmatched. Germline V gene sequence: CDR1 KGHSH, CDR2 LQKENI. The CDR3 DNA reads TGTGCCAGCTCACCACCGGGGACAGGGGGCACGGACATTCAGTACTTC. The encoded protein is CASSPPGTGGTDIQYF. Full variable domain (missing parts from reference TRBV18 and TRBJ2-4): NAGVMQNPRHLVRRRGQEARLRCSPMKGHSHVYWYRQLPEEGLKFMVYLQKENIIDESGMPKERFSAEFPKEGPSILRIQQVVRGDSAAYFCASSPPGTGGTDIQYFGAGTRLSVL.

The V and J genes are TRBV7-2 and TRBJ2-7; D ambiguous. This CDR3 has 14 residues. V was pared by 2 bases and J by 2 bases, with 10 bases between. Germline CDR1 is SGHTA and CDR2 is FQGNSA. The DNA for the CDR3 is TGTGCCAGCAGCTTAAGCAGCGACCCCTACGAGCAGTACTTC. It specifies CASSLSSDPYEQYF.

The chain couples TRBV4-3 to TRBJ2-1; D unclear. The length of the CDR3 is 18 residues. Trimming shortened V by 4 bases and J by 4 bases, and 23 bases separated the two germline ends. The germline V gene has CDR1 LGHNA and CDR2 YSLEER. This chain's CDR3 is CASSRRTVEYLRYNEQFF. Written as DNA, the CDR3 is TGCGCCAGCAGCCGCCGGACGGTGGAGTACTTACGATACAATGAGCAGTTCTTC.

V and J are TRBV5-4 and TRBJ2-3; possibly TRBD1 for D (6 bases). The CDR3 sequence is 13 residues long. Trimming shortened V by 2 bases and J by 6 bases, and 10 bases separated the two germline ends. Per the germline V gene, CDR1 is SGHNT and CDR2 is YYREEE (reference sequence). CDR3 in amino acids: CASSFSGVDTQYF. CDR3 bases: TGTGCCAGCAGCTTCTCAGGGGTCGATACGCAGTATTTT.

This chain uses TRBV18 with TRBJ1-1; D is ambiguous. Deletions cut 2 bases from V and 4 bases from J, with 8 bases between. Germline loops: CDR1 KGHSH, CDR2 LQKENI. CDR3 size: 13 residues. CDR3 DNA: TGTGCCAGCTCACCAACAACTCGCACTGAAGCTTTCTTT. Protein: CASSPTTRTEAFF.

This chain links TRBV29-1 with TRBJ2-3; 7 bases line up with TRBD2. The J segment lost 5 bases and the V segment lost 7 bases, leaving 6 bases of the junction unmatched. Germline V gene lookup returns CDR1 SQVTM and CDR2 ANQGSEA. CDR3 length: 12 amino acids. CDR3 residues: CSGGRAGDTQYF. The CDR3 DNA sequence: TGCAGCGGAGGGAGGGCCGGAGATACGCAGTATTTT.

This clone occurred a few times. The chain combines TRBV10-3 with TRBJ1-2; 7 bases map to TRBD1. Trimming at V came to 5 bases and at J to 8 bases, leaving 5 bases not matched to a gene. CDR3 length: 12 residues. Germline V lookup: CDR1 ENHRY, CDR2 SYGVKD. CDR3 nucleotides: TGTGCCATCAGTAAGACAGGGACCGGCTACACCTTC. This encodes CAISKTGTGYTF.

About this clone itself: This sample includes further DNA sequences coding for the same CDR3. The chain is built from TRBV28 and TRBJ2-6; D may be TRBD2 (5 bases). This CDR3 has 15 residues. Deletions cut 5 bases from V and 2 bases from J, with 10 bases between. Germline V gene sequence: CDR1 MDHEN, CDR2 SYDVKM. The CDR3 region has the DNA TGTGCCAGCAGTCCCACCGGGGCTGGGGCCAACGTCCTGACTTTC. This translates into CASSPTGAGANVLTF.

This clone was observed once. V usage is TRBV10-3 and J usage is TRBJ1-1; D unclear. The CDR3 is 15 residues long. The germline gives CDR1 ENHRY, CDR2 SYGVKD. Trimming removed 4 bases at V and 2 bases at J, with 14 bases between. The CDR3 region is CAISGGSVSNTEAFF. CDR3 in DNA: TGTGCCATCAGTGGGGGTTCGGTTTCCAACACTGAAGCTTTCTTT.

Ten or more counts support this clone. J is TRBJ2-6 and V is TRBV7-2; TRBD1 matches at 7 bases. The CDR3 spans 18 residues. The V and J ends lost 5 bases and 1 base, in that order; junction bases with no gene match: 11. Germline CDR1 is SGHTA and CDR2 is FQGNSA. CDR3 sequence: CASSRRQGKASGANVLTF. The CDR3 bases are TGTGCCAGCAGCCGGCGACAGGGAAAGGCGTCTGGGGCCAACGTCCTGACTTTC.